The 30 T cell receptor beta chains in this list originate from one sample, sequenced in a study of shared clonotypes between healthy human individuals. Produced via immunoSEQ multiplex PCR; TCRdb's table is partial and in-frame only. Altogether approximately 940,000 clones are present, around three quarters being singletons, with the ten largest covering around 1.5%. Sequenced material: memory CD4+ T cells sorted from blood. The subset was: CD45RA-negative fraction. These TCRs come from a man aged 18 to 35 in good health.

The CDR3 sequence: CAGPIAVNTEAFF. The CDR3 nucleotides are TGTGCCGGCCCTATCGCGGTGAACACTGAAGCTTTCTTT. The genes are TRBV6-4 and TRBJ1-1; D unclear. Between the trimmed V and J ends, which lost 11 bases and 0 bases, there was a span of 13 bases. Germline V gene lookup returns CDR1 MRHNA and CDR2 SNTAGT. The CDR3 totals 13 residues.

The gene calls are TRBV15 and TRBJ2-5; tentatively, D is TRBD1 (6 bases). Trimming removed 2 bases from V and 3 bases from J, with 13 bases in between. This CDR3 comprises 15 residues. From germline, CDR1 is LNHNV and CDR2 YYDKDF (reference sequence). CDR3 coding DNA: TGTGCCACCAGCAGACCGGACAGAGGGGAAGAGACCCAGTACTTC. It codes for CATSRPDRGEETQYF.

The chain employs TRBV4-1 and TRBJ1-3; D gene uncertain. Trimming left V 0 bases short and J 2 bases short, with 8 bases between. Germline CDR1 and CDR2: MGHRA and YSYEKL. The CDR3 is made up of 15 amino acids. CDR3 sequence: CASSQDRAAGNTIYF. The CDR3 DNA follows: TGCGCCAGCAGCCAAGATCGTGCAGCTGGAAACACCATATATTTT.

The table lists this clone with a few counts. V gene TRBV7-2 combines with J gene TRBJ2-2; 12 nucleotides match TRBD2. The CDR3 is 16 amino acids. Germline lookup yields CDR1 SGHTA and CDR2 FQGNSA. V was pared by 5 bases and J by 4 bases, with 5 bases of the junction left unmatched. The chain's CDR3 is CASSQTSGRGTGELFF. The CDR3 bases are TGTGCCAGCAGCCAGACTAGCGGGAGAGGCACCGGGGAGCTGTTTTTT.

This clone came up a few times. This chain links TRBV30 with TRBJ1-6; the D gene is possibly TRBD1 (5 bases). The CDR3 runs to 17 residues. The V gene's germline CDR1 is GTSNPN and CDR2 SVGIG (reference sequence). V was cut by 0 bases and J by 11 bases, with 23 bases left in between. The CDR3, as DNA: TGTGCCTGGAGTGTACTTTCGGGGGGACGGACGATCCCACCCCTCCACTTT. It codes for CAWSVLSGGRTIPPLHF.

CDR3 loop: CASSTTGRYSPLHF. The DNA of the CDR3 is TGTGCCAGCTCAACAACAGGGAGGTATTCACCCCTCCACTTT. V gene TRBV18 combines with J gene TRBJ1-6; TRBD1 might be the D (6 bases). The CDR3 is 14 residues long. Germline-derived CDR1 and CDR2 are KGHSH and LQKENI. V dropped 5 bases and J dropped 8 bases, with 13 bases sitting between them.

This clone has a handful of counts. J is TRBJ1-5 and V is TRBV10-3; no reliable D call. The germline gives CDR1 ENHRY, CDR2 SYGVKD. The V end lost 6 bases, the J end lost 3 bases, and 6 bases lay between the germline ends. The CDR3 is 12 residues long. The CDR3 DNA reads TGTGCCATCAGCGCCGACAATCAGCCCCAGCATTTT. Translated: CAISADNQPQHF.

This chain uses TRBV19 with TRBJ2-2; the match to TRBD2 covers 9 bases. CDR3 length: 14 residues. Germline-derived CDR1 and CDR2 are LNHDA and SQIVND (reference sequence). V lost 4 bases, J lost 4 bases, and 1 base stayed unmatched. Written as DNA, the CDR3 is TGTGCCAGTAGTAGCGGGAGGGCCACCGGGGAGCTGTTTTTT. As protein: CASSSGRATGELFF.

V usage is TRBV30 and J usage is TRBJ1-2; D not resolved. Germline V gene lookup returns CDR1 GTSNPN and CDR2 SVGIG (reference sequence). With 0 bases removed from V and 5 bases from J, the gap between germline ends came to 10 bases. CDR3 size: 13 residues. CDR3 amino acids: CAWSVHGPYGYTF. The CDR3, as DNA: TGTGCCTGGAGTGTACACGGGCCATATGGCTACACCTTC. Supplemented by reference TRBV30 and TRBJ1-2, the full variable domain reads SQTIHQWPATLVQPVGSPLSLECTVEGTSNPNLYWYRQAAGRGLQLLFYSVGIGQISSEVPQNLSASRPQDRQFILSSKKLLLSDSGFYLCAWSVHGPYGYTFGSGTRLTVV.

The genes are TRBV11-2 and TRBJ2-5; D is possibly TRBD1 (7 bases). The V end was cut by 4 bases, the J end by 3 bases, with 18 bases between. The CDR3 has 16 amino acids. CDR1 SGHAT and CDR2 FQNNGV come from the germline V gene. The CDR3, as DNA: TGTGCCAGCAGCTCCTGGGACAGCTGGGGGGAAGAGACCCAGTACTTC. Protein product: CASSSWDSWGEETQYF.

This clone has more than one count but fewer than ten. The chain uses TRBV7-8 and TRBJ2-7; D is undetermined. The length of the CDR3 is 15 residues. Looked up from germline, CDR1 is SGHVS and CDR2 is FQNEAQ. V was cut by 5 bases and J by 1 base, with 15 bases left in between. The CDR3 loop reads CASSENPVKSYEQYF. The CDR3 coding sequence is TGTGCCAGCAGCGAGAATCCAGTGAAATCCTACGAGCAGTACTTC.

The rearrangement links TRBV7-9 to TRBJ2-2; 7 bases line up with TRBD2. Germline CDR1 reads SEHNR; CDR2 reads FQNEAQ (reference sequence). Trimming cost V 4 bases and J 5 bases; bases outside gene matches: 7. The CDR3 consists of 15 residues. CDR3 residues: CASSSRGGQTGELFF. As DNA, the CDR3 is TGTGCCAGCAGCTCACGCGGGGGTCAGACCGGGGAGCTGTTTTTT.

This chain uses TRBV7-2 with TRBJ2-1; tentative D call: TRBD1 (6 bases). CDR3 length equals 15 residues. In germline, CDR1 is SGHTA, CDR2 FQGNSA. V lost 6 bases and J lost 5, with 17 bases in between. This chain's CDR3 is CASRVLGAENNEQFF. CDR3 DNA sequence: TGTGCCAGCAGAGTTCTGGGGGCAGAAAACAATGAGCAGTTCTTC.

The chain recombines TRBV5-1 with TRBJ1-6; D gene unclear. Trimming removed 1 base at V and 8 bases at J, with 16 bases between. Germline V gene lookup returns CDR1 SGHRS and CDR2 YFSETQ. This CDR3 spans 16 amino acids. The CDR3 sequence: CASSLPGSLSDSPLHF. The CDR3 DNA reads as TGCGCCAGCAGCTTGCCAGGAAGTCTATCGGATTCACCCCTCCACTTT.

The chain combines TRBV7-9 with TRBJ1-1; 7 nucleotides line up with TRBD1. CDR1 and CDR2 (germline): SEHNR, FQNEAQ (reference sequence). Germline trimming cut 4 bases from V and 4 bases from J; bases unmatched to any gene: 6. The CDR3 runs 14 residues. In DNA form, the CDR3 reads TGTGCCAGCAGCTCGACAGGGTGGGGCACTGAAGCTTTCTTT. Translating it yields CASSSTGWGTEAFF.

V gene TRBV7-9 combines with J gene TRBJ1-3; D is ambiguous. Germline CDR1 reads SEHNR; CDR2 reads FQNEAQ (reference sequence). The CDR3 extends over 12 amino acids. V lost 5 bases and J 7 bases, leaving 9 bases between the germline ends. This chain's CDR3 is CASSPEVNTIYF. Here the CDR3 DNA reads TGTGCCAGCAGCCCAGAGGTCAACACCATATATTTT.

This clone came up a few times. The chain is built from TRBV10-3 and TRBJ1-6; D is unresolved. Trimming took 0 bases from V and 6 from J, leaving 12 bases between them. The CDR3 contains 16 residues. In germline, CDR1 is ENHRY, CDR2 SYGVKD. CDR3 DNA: TGTGCCATCAGTGAGTCGGGCACAGCCCTTAATTCACCCCTCCACTTT. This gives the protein CAISESGTALNSPLHF.

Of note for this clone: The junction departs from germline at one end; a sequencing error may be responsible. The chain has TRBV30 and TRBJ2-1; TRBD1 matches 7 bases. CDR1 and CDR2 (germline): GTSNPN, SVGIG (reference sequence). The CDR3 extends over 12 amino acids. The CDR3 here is CAWSVTGALRVF. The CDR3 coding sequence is TGTGCCTGGTCTGTCACAGGGGCCCTCCGGGTCTTC.

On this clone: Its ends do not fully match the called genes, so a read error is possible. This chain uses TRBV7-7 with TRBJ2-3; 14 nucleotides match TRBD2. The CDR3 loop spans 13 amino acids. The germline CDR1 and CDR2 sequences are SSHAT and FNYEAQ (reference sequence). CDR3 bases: TGTGCTAGCAGCGCGGGGACTAGCGGGAGACAGTATTTT. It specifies CASSAGTSGRQYF.

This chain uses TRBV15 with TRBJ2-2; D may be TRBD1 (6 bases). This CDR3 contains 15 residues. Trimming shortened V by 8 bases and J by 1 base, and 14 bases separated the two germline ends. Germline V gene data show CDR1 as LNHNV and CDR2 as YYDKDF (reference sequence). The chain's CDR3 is CATEPDRRNTGELFF. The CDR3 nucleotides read TGTGCCACCGAACCTGACAGGCGGAACACCGGGGAGCTGTTTTTT. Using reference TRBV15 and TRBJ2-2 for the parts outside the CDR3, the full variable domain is DAMVIQNPRYQVTQFGKPVTLSCSQTLNHNVMYWYQQKSSQAPKLLFHYYDKDFNNEADTPDNFQSRRPNTSFCFLDIRSPGLGDTAMYLCATEPDRRNTGELFFGEGSRLTVL.

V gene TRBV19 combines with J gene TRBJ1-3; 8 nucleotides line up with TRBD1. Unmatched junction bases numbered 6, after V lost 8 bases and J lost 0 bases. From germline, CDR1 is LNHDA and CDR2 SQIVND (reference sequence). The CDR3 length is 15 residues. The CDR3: CASGLGQVSGNTIYF. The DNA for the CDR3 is TGTGCCAGTGGTTTGGGACAGGTCTCTGGAAACACCATATATTTT.

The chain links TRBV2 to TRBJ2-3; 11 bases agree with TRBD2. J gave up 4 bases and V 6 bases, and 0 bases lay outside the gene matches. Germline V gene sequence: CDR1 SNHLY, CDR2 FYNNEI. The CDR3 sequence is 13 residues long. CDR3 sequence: CASRGLAADTQYF. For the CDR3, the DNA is TGTGCCAGCAGGGGACTAGCGGCAGATACGCAGTATTTT.

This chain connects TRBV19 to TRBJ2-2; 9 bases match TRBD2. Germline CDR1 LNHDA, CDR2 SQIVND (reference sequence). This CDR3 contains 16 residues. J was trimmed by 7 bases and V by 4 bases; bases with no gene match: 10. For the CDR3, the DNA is TGTGCCAGTAGTAGATGGGGGACTAGCCCCGTCGGGGAGCTGTTTTTT. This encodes CASSRWGTSPVGELFF. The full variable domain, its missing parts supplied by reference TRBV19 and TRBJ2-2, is DGGITQSPKYLFRKEGQNVTLSCEQNLNHDAMYWYRQDPGQGLRLIYYSQIVNDFQKGDIAEGYSVSREKKESFPLTVTSAQKNPTAFYLCASSRWGTSPVGELFFGEGSRLTVL.

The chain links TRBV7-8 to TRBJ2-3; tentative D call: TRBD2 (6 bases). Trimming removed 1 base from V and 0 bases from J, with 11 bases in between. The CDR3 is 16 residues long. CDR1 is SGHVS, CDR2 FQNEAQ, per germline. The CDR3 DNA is TGTGCCAGCAGCTTAGGGGGCGGGATCAGCACAGATACGCAGTATTTT. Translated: CASSLGGGISTDTQYF.

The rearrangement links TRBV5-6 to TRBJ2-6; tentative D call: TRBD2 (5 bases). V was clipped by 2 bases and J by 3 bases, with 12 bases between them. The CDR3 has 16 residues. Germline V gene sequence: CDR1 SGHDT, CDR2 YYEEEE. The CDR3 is CASSLQVGDGANVLTF. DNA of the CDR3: TGTGCCAGCAGCTTACAAGTCGGGGATGGGGCCAACGTCCTGACTTTC.

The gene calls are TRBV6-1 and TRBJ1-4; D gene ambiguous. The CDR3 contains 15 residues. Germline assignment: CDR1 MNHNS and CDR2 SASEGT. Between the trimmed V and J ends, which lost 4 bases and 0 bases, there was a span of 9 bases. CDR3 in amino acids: CASSANTATNEKLFF. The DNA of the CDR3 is TGTGCCAGCAGTGCCAACACAGCAACTAATGAAAAACTGTTTTTT.

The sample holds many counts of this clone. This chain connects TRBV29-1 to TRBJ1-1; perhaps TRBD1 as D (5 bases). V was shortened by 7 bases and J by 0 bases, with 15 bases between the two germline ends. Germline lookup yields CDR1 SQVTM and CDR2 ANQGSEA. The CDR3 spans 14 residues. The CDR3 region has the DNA TGCAGCGCTGCTATGACAGATATGAACACTGAAGCTTTCTTT. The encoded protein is CSAAMTDMNTEAFF.

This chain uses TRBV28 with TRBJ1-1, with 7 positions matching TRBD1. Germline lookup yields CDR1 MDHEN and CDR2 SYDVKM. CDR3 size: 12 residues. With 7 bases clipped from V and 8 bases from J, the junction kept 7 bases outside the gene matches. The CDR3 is CASNPSGGEAFF. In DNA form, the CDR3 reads TGTGCCAGCAACCCGTCAGGGGGGGAAGCTTTCTTT.

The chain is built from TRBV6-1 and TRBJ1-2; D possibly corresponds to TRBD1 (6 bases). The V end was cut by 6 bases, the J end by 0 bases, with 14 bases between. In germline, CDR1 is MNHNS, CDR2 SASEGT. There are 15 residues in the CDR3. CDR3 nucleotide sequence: TGTGCCAGCAGCCCGACAGGACCCTCTAACTATGGCTACACCTTC. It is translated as CASSPTGPSNYGYTF.

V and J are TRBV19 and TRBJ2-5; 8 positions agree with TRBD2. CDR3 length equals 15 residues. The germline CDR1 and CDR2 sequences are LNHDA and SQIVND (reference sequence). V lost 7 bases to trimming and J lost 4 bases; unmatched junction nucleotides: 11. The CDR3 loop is CASMGSGRRGETQYF. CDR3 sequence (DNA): TGTGCCAGTATGGGCAGCGGGAGACGGGGAGAGACCCAGTACTTC.